These 15 T cell receptor beta chains share one sample of origin, sequenced in a study of metastatic and nonmetastatic thyroid tumors. All patients reached thyroid surgery having received no treatment beforehand. MiXCR was used by TCRdb to re-call the PCR reads. Of tens of thousands of clones detected, about 12% appear once; the ten largest clones hold roughly 9%. Sequencing was performed on blood. The source of these receptors is a male donor with papillary thyroid cancer or a benign thyroid nodule (not recorded which). Some clones in this sample may be carry-over from other donors' samples.

The sample holds many counts of this clone. The CDR3 coding sequence is TGTGCCAGCAGTCTCCAGAGCTCTGGAAACACCATATATTTT. Amino acids: CASSLQSSGNTIYF. The rearrangement uses TRBV12-3 or TRBV12-4 and TRBJ1-3; D call uncertain. This CDR3 is built from 14 residues. Trimming removed 5 bases from V and 0 bases from J, with 8 bases in between.

There are many counts of this clone. The CDR3 loop is CASSHSGTISYEQYF. In nucleotides, the CDR3 is TGTGCCAGCTCACACTCCGGGACAATCTCCTACGAGCAGTACTTC. V usage is TRBV18 and J usage is TRBJ2-7, with a possible D match to TRBD1 (6 bases). Germline values: CDR1 KGHSH, CDR2 LQKENI. V was clipped by 4 bases and J by 0 bases, with 13 bases between them. The length of the CDR3 is 15 residues. The complete variable domain, with remaining parts taken from reference TRBV18 and TRBJ2-7, reads NAGVMQNPRHLVRRRGQEARLRCSPMKGHSHVYWYRQLPEEGLKFMVYLQKENIIDESGMPKERFSAEFPKEGPSILRIQQVVRGDSAAYFCASSHSGTISYEQYFGPGTRLTVT.

The table lists this clone with many counts. This chain joins TRBV6-1 and TRBJ2-3, with D unclear. CDR3 length: 14 amino acids. V lost 6 bases to trimming and J lost 6 bases, with 16 bases between them. CDR1 MNHNS and CDR2 SASEGT come from the germline V gene. The CDR3 here is CASRGGYKGDTQYF. DNA for the CDR3: TGTGCCAGCAGAGGCGGATATAAAGGGGATACGCAGTATTTT.

Many counts were recorded for this clone. This chain connects TRBV7-9 to TRBJ2-1, with 15 bases lining up with TRBD2. The V segment lost 6 bases and the J segment 6 bases; nucleotides outside the gene matches: 6. CDR3 size: 16 residues. Germline CDR1 SEHNR, CDR2 FQNEAQ (reference sequence). CDR3 region: CASRSLGLAGGNEQFF. The CDR3 nucleotides are TGTGCCAGCAGATCCCTGGGACTAGCGGGAGGCAATGAGCAGTTCTTC.

This clone was seen ten or more times. The CDR3 DNA sequence: TGCGCCAGCAGCTTGGGGGACAGCGTTTACGAGCAGTACTTC. This translates into CASSLGDSVYEQYF. The J gene is TRBJ2-7, the V gene TRBV5-1; 7 nucleotides line up with TRBD1. V dropped 0 bases and J dropped 4; count of bases not matched to a gene: 4. The germline V gene has CDR1 SGHRS and CDR2 YFSETQ. The CDR3 has 14 residues.

With regard to this clone: One end of the junction is discordant with germline, which a read error may explain. The chain carries TRBV5-4 and TRBJ2-3, with D possibly TRBD2 on 6 matching bases. The CDR3 is 17 amino acids. Germline values: CDR1 SGHNT, CDR2 YYREEE (reference sequence). CDR3 coding DNA: TGTGCCAGCAGCTCGGTAGGAGGGGCGAAAGGCACAGATACGCATTATTTT. It is translated as CASSSVGGAKGTDTHYF.

Note on this clone: A junction boundary mismatches the germline segment, possibly from a read error. Other DNA sequences within the sample encode an identical CDR3. This chain connects TRBV20-1 to TRBJ2-7, with a possible D match to TRBD1 (5 bases). This CDR3 region has 14 residues. Germline lookup yields CDR1 DFQATT and CDR2 SNEGSKA (reference sequence). CDR3 nucleotides: TGCAGTGCTAGCAGGGCGGCCAACTCCTATGAGCAGTACTTC. Translation gives CSASRAANSYEQYF.

This clone was found many times. The chain carries TRBV6-1 and TRBJ1-5, with D tentatively TRBD1 (6 bases). Trimming cost V 6 bases and J 0 bases, with 18 bases left between them. Germline CDR1 is MNHNS and CDR2 is SASEGT. This CDR3 region has 17 residues. CDR3 bases: TGTGCCAGCAGCCTACGGGGGGGACACAATAGCAATCAGCCCCAGCATTTT. Translated, it gives CASSLRGGHNSNQPQHF.

This clone has at least ten counts. The chain links TRBV6-2 or TRBV6-3 to TRBJ2-3, with 9 bases that match TRBD2. Germline-derived CDR1 and CDR2 are MNHEY and SVGEGT. This CDR3 is built from 13 residues. Trimming took 6 bases from V and 5 from J; bases not matched to a gene: 3. The CDR3 bases are TGTGCCAGCAGGGGACTAGCCTTAGATACGCAGTATTTT. This codes for CASRGLALDTQYF.

The V and J genes are TRBV18 and TRBJ2-5; D uncertain. Per the germline V gene, CDR1 is KGHSH and CDR2 is LQKENI. Trimming stripped 4 bases from V and 3 bases from J, with 9 bases between. This CDR3 contains 13 residues. The CDR3 DNA reads TGTGCCAGCTCACGCGGCCGTGAAGAGACCCAGTACTTC. Translating gives CASSRGREETQYF.

The sample holds many counts of this clone. The chain employs TRBV12-3 or TRBV12-4 and TRBJ1-2; D is uncertain. The CDR3 is 15 residues long. V was shortened by 3 bases and J by 4 bases, with 15 bases between the two germline ends. The CDR3 DNA reads as TGTGCCAGCAGTTTGTTTCCGGCAGGCCGCTATGGCTACACCTTC. Protein: CASSLFPAGRYGYTF.

The sample holds many counts of this clone. The chain links TRBV11-2 to TRBJ2-7; D is possibly TRBD2 (5 bases). Germline lookup yields CDR1 SGHAT and CDR2 FQNNGV. V was clipped by 4 bases and J by 3 bases, with 16 bases between them. CDR3 length equals 15 residues. CDR3 nucleotide sequence: TGTGCCAGCAGCTCCCGGACTGGGGTTTACTACGAGCAGTACTTC. Its translation: CASSSRTGVYYEQYF.

This clone was counted at least ten times. This chain uses TRBV6-1 with TRBJ2-1; 9 nucleotides match TRBD2. The CDR3 runs 15 residues. With V trimmed by 6 bases and J by 7 bases, 10 bases remained unmatched. CDR1 and CDR2 from the germline V gene are MNHNS and SASEGT. This CDR3 reads CASRISGSAGNEQFF. As DNA, the CDR3 is TGTGCCAGCAGGATTAGCGGGAGCGCCGGGAATGAGCAGTTCTTC.

This clone was recorded at least ten times. The J gene is TRBJ2-1, the V gene TRBV27, with D perhaps TRBD2 (5 bases). The germline V and J ends were trimmed by 7 bases and 6 bases, with 13 bases remaining between them. Germline V gene data show CDR1 as MNHEY and CDR2 as SMNVEV (reference sequence). The CDR3 totals 13 residues. The CDR3 DNA sequence: TGTGCCAGCAACCCGATCGCGGGCAATGAGCAGTTCTTC. It encodes CASNPIAGNEQFF.

This clone showed up just a few times. The rearrangement uses TRBV5-4 and TRBJ2-1; D is possibly TRBD2 (6 bases). The CDR3 covers 13 residues. The germline CDR1 and CDR2 sequences are SGHNT and YYREEE (reference sequence). With 4 bases removed from V and 6 bases from J, the gap between germline ends came to 11 bases. The CDR3 spells CASSQGLRNEQFF. The CDR3, as DNA: TGTGCCAGCAGCCAGGGACTCCGCAATGAGCAGTTCTTC.